This TCR beta chain was observed in a study of cytomegalovirus exposure and HLA in healthy donors. Healthy individuals who donated bone marrow served as the donors. Germline-derived CDR1 and CDR2 are GTSNPN and SVGIG (reference sequence). This CDR3 comprises 13 residues. Trimming took 6 bases from V and 4 from J, leaving 13 bases between them. Regarding this clone: The antigen remains undetermined. The same CDR3 also results from other DNA sequences found in this sample.

Both 60 Vbeta primers and 13 Jbeta primers went into the PCR. The table came from immunoSEQ multiplex PCR; TCRdb's copy has only in-frame clones and leaves some out. The top ten clones hold roughly 2.7% of a sample with roughly 200,000 clones, roughly 74% of them seen once. General observations from the study: In vitro experiments confirmed that three CMV-associated chains were specific for CMV antigens.

The material sequenced was PBMCs. The chain carries TRBV30 and TRBJ2-1; D perhaps matches TRBD1 (6 bases). This TCR was recovered from a female donor in good health and CMV-seronegative. The chain's CDR3 is CACRTVGYNEQFF. CDR3 DNA: TGTGCCTGCCGGACAGTTGGGTACAATGAGCAGTTCTTC.